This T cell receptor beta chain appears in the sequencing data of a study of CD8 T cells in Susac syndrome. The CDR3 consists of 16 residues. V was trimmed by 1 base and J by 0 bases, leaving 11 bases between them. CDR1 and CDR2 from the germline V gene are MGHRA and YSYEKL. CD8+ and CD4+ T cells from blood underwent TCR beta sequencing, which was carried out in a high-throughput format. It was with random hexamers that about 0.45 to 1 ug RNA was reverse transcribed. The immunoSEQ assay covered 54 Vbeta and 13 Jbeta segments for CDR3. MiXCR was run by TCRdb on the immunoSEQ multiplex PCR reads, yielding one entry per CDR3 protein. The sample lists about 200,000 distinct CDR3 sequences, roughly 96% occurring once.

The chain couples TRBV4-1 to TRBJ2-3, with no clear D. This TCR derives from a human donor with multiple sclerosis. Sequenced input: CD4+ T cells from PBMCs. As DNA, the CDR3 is TGCGCCAGCAGCCAAGGTTCAAGGCCTAGCACAGATACGCAGTATTTT. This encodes CASSQGSRPSTDTQYF.